The 25 T cell receptor beta chains listed next were all sequenced from one sample in a study of cytomegalovirus exposure and HLA in healthy donors. Some clones are missing from TCRdb's copy, which holds only in-frame ones; the method was immunoSEQ multiplex PCR. The table shows roughly 110,000 clones, with around 90% occurring only once. The specimen sequenced was PBMCs. The receptors were gathered from a woman aged 18 to 35 in good health and CMV-seropositive.

CDR3 DNA: TGTGCCAGCAGCGTATACAGGGGTGGAAATGAAAAACTGTTTTTT. Its translation is CASSVYRGGNEKLFF. V and J are TRBV13 and TRBJ1-4; 7 nucleotides match TRBD1. The ends lost 5 bases at V and 5 bases at J; junction bases unmatched: 8. This CDR3 contains 15 residues. The germline V gene has CDR1 PRHDT and CDR2 FYEKMQ (reference sequence).

The rearrangement links TRBV27 to TRBJ2-7; 7 bases map to TRBD1. CDR3 length: 16 amino acids. Unmatched junction bases numbered 12, after V lost 7 bases and J lost 0 bases. The germline gives CDR1 MNHEY, CDR2 SMNVEV (reference sequence). The CDR3, as DNA: TGTGCCAGCACCTTTTCCTACAGGGGTCCCTCCTACGAGCAGTACGTC. Its translation: CASTFSYRGPSYEQYV.

The chain couples TRBV6-1 to TRBJ2-3; TRBD1 is a possible D gene (6 bases). The CDR3 runs 14 residues. CDR1 and CDR2 from the germline V gene are MNHNS and SASEGT. V dropped 0 bases and J dropped 3 bases, with 7 bases sitting between them. The CDR3 loop reads CASSEATGTDTQYF. The CDR3 DNA is TGTGCCAGCAGTGAAGCAACAGGGACAGATACGCAGTATTTT.

The CDR3 loop is CATSRARDSNQPQHF. The CDR3 coding sequence is TGTGCCACCAGCAGAGCAAGAGATAGCAATCAGCCCCAGCATTTT. The J gene is TRBJ1-5, the V gene TRBV15; D unclear. The CDR3 is 15 amino acids. The V end was cut by 1 base, the J end by 0 bases, with 7 bases between. Germline CDR1 reads LNHNV; CDR2 reads YYDKDF (reference sequence).

This clone has only one observation. For the CDR3, the DNA is TGCAGCGTTGCCTATCGGTGGAGGGAGGGCACTGAAGCTTTCTTT. It yields the protein CSVAYRWREGTEAFF. The chain recombines TRBV29-1 with TRBJ1-1; no firm D call. The CDR3 contains 15 residues. V was shortened by 4 bases and J by 4 bases, with 19 bases between the two germline ends. CDR1 SQVTM and CDR2 ANQGSEA come from the germline V gene.

The chain combines TRBV6-1 with TRBJ2-4; perhaps TRBD1 as D (6 bases). Germline V gene sequence: CDR1 MNHNS, CDR2 SASEGT. V was clipped by 6 bases and J by 7 bases, with 13 bases between them. The CDR3 covers 13 residues. The CDR3 protein is CASRMGASNIQYF. The CDR3 DNA follows: TGTGCCAGCAGGATGGGGGCTTCTAACATTCAGTACTTC.

The CDR3 is CASSVVGAQVAFF. DNA of the CDR3: TGTGCCAGCAGCGTAGTGGGGGCGCAGGTAGCTTTCTTT. This chain joins TRBV9 and TRBJ1-1; tentative D call: TRBD1 (6 bases). Trimming took off 0 bases at V and 10 bases at J, with 13 bases between the two ends. CDR3 length: 13 residues. Germline V lookup: CDR1 SGDLS, CDR2 YYNGEE.

The chain is built from TRBV5-1 and TRBJ1-6, with D maybe TRBD1 (6 bases). The CDR3 runs 16 residues. Trimming removed 0 bases from V and 5 bases from J, with 12 bases in between. Germline CDR1 and CDR2: SGHRS and YFSETQ. The CDR3 region is CASSLVPGENNSPLHF. CDR3 sequence (DNA): TGCGCCAGCAGCTTGGTCCCAGGGGAGAATAATTCACCCCTCCACTTT. The variable domain in full, with the rest retrieved from reference TRBV5-1 and TRBJ1-6, is KAGVTQTPRYLIKTRGQQVTLSCSPISGHRSVSWYQQTPGQGLQFLFEYFSETQRNKGNFPGRFSGRQFSNSRSEMNVSTLELGDSALYLCASSLVPGENNSPLHFGNGTRLTVT.

The chain is built from TRBV28 and TRBJ1-5; 8 bases agree with TRBD1. V shed 3 bases and J 3 bases; nucleotides not matched to a gene: 10. Germline CDR1 MDHEN, CDR2 SYDVKM. This CDR3 contains 17 residues. The DNA of the CDR3 is TGTGCCAGCAGTTTCAGGGCGGGACAGGCCTTCAATCAGCCCCAGCATTTT. It yields the protein CASSFRAGQAFNQPQHF.

The chain links TRBV18 to TRBJ2-7, with TRBD1 matching 8 bases. This CDR3 is built from 19 residues. The germline V gene encodes CDR1 KGHSH and CDR2 LQKENI. Trimming removed 3 bases from V and 9 bases from J; junction bases left unmatched: 25. CDR3: CASSPAGGDGGRRTIGQYV. The CDR3 coding sequence is TGTGCCAGCTCACCGGCAGGGGGCGACGGGGGACGCCGGACCATCGGGCAGTACGTC.

V gene TRBV29-1 combines with J gene TRBJ2-3; 7 nucleotides match TRBD1. Germline-derived CDR1 and CDR2 are SQVTM and ANQGSEA. The trim removed 6 bases at V and 2 bases at J, leaving 23 bases unmatched. This CDR3 region has 19 residues. The CDR3 DNA follows: TGCAGCGTCATGTTCGGGACAGAGATTACTCGGGTCCCCACAGATACGCAGTATTTT. This sequence encodes CSVMFGTEITRVPTDTQYF.

The rearrangement joins TRBV7-6 to TRBJ2-1; no clear D gene. V was trimmed by 1 base and J by 8 bases, leaving 3 bases between them. Germline-derived CDR1 and CDR2 are SGHVS and FNYEAQ. The CDR3 extends over 11 amino acids. CDR3 protein: CASSLGDEQFF. For the CDR3, the DNA is TGTGCCAGCAGCTTAGGCGATGAGCAGTTCTTC.

The rearrangement links TRBV18 to TRBJ1-2, with no clear D. The CDR3 length is 14 residues. V was pared by 0 bases and J by 4 bases, with 9 bases between. The V gene's germline CDR1 is KGHSH and CDR2 LQKENI. The CDR3, as DNA: TGTGCCAGCTCACCACCGGTCAGAATCTATGGCTACACCTTC. Amino acids: CASSPPVRIYGYTF. The variable domain in full, completed from reference TRBV18 and TRBJ1-2, reads NAGVMQNPRHLVRRRGQEARLRCSPMKGHSHVYWYRQLPEEGLKFMVYLQKENIIDESGMPKERFSAEFPKEGPSILRIQQVVRGDSAAYFCASSPPVRIYGYTFGSGTRLTVV.

This clone has a handful of counts. The chain is built from TRBV25-1 and TRBJ1-6, with D perhaps TRBD1 (6 bases). CDR3 length equals 15 residues. V dropped 4 bases and J dropped 7 bases, with 14 bases sitting between them. The germline CDR1 and CDR2 sequences are MGHDK and SYGVNS. The CDR3 DNA reads TGTGCCAGCAGTGCCCTGGACAGAACCAATTCACCCCTCCACTTT. It is translated as CASSALDRTNSPLHF.

The rearrangement joins TRBV2 to TRBJ2-5; D not resolved. From germline, CDR1 is SNHLY and CDR2 FYNNEI. V dropped 1 base and J dropped 4 bases, with 10 bases sitting between them. This CDR3 is built from 14 residues. The CDR3 spells CASSEDYHAETQYF. CDR3 in DNA: TGTGCCAGCAGTGAAGACTACCACGCAGAGACCCAGTACTTC.

J is TRBJ1-2 and V is TRBV27, with TRBD1 matching over 7 bases. Germline values: CDR1 MNHEY, CDR2 SMNVEV (reference sequence). V lost 8 bases and J lost 3; bases outside the gene matches: 9. This CDR3 is built from 14 residues. Here the CDR3 DNA reads TGTGCCAGCGGCCTCAGGGGGGACCACTATGGCTACACCTTC. Amino acids: CASGLRGDHYGYTF.

CDR3 loop: CASSEYGGTDNEQFF. The CDR3 nucleotides are TGTGCCAGCAGTGAATATGGAGGGACCGACAATGAGCAGTTCTTC. The chain carries TRBV25-1 and TRBJ2-1; a possible D gene is TRBD2 (6 bases). Trimming pared 0 bases from V and 5 bases from J, leaving 11 bases between. CDR3 length equals 15 residues. Per the germline V gene, CDR1 is MGHDK and CDR2 is SYGVNS.

This rearrangement joins TRBV6-1 to TRBJ1-5; 7 bases are a match to TRBD1. This CDR3 contains 15 residues. The V gene end was trimmed by 6 bases and the J gene end by 2 bases; junction bases not matched to a gene: 7. Germline V gene sequence: CDR1 MNHNS, CDR2 SASEGT. CDR3 sequence (DNA): TGTGCCAGCAGCCTGACAGGGACGGGCAATCAGCCCCAGCATTTT. Translation: CASSLTGTGNQPQHF.

The V gene is TRBV13, the J gene TRBJ1-5; D not certain. Germline loops: CDR1 PRHDT, CDR2 FYEKMQ (reference sequence). Trimming left V 5 bases short and J 5 bases short, with 10 bases between. The CDR3 loop spans 13 amino acids. CDR3 sequence reads: CASSTGIDQPQHF. Here the CDR3 DNA reads TGTGCCAGCAGCACGGGGATCGATCAGCCCCAGCATTTT.

This clone showed up just once. The chain recombines TRBV7-9 with TRBJ1-1; D ambiguous. V gave up 2 bases and J gave up 6 bases, with 7 bases separating them. CDR1 is SEHNR, CDR2 FQNEAQ, per germline (reference sequence). This CDR3 has 12 amino acids. The CDR3 loop reads CASSLSVAEAFF. CDR3 bases: TGTGCCAGCAGCTTATCGGTGGCTGAAGCTTTCTTT.

This sequence joins TRBV6-6 and TRBJ2-7; TRBD1 agrees at 9 bases. Germline CDR1 is MNHNY and CDR2 is SVGAGI (reference sequence). This CDR3 region has 15 residues. With 6 bases clipped from V and 0 bases from J, the junction kept 6 bases outside the gene matches. The CDR3 DNA reads TGTGCCAGCAGCCAGGGACAGGGCGTCTCCTACGAGCAGTACTTC. Encoded protein: CASSQGQGVSYEQYF.

The V gene is TRBV4-1, the J gene TRBJ2-2; D gene ambiguous. Looked up from germline, CDR1 is MGHRA and CDR2 is YSYEKL. CDR3 length equals 13 residues. V was shortened by 1 base and J by 7 bases, with 7 bases between the two germline ends. In DNA, the CDR3 is TGCGCCAGCAGCCAAGTCCCTAACGGGGAGCTGTTTTTT. Encoded protein: CASSQVPNGELFF.

This clone was detected once. The J gene is TRBJ1-2, the V gene TRBV6-5; tentative D call: TRBD1 (6 bases). This CDR3 spans 15 amino acids. V lost 5 bases to trimming and J lost 4 bases, with 17 bases between them. The germline CDR1 and CDR2 sequences are MNHEY and SVGAGI. In DNA form, the CDR3 reads TGTGCCAGCAGTCCCCAGGGGAAGAACTTCTATGGCTACACCTTC. Amino acids: CASSPQGKNFYGYTF.

V gene TRBV5-1 combines with J gene TRBJ1-5; 8 bases line up with TRBD1. J lost 1 base, V lost 0 bases, and 0 bases had no gene match. The CDR3 contains 15 residues. Germline V gene sequence: CDR1 SGHRS, CDR2 YFSETQ. CDR3 bases: TGCGCCAGCAGCTTGGGACAGGGGAGCAATCAGCCCCAGCATTTT. Translated, it gives CASSLGQGSNQPQHF.

This chain joins TRBV18 and TRBJ2-3; the D is unclear. V gave up 1 base and J gave up 2 bases, with 10 bases separating them. The CDR3 has 15 amino acids. Per germline, CDR1 KGHSH and CDR2 LQKENI. The CDR3 sequence is CASSPRVSSTDTQYF. CDR3 DNA sequence: TGTGCCAGCTCACCACGGGTTAGCTCCACAGATACGCAGTATTTT.